The present entry profiles one T cell receptor (beta chain) with its context. Then a second PCR, running roughly 6 to 11 cycles, was carried out with a sample-barcoded 5' primer and a J-beta primer mix. TCRdb re-called the 5' RACE reads with MiXCR, one entry per CDR3 protein. Altogether approximately 1,000,000 distinct CDR3 sequences are present, roughly two fifths being singletons, with the ten largest covering around 13%. This entry comes from a study of blood T cells in healthy people across ages. This CDR3 region has 14 residues. Germline assignment: CDR1 GTSNPN and CDR2 SVGIG (reference sequence). The junction had 6 bases not matched to a gene; V was cut back by 2 bases and J by 6 bases.

Specimen: blood. The receptor was isolated from a man between 18 and 35 years old in good health. The chain joins TRBV30 to TRBJ2-1; 8 bases align to TRBD1. The CDR3 DNA sequence: TGTGCCTGGAGTCCGGGACAGGCGATCAATGAGCAGTTCTTC. Protein: CAWSPGQAINEQFF.